This TCR beta chain appears in the sequencing data of a study of glioma-infiltrating T cells after dendritic cell vaccination. The overall study: Between the early 2000s and the early 2010s, patients got autologous tumor lysate-pulsed dendritic cell vaccines. The vaccine used monocyte-derived dendritic cells pulsed overnight with autologous tumor lysate.

This clone was counted many times. The immunoSEQ assay amplified TCRB CDR3 from up to roughly 2 ug DNA. Profiled with immunoSEQ multiplex PCR; TCRdb holds only in-frame clones, not every one. The sample contains under 100,000 clones, 75% to 85% of which appear only once. PBMC sampling occurred before vaccination, two weeks after the third dose, and at progression. The length of the CDR3 is 19 residues. V shed 0 bases and J 5 bases; nucleotides not matched to a gene: 15. Germline CDR1 reads SNHLY; CDR2 reads FYNNEI. The starting material was blood, obtained before dendritic cell vaccination. This clonotype was obtained from a human donor with glioblastoma. V gene TRBV2 combines with J gene TRBJ2-2; the match to TRBD1 covers 7 bases. The CDR3 loop is CASSEAWLPGTVTTGELFF. The CDR3 nucleotides read TGTGCCAGCAGTGAAGCGTGGTTGCCCGGGACAGTTACAACCGGGGAGCTGTTTTTT.